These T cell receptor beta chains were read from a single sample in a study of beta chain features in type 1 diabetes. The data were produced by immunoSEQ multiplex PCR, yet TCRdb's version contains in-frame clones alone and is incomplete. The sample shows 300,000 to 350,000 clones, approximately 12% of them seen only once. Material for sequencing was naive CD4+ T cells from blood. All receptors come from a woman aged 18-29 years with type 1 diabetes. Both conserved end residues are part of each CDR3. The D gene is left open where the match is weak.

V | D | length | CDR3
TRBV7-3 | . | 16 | CASSLSAMTGPNGYTF
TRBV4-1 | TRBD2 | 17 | CASSPGSGREKGDTQYF
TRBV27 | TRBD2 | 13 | CASRLAGGGEQFF
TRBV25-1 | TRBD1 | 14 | CASQGAGRYNEQFF
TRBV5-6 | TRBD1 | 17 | CASSLYRGQAYTDTQYF
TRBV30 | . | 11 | CAWSVQYGYTF
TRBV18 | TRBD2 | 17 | CASSPPPATSDSYEQYF
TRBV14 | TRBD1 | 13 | CASSLDRAFGYTF
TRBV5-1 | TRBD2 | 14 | CASSVVLAGDEQYF
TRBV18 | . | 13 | CASSRGFTDTQYF
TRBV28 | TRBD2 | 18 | CASSLQLSSGLTYNEQFF
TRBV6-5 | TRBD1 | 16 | CASSYSSRQGDYGYTF
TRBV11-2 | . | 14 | CASSLQGTNTEAFF
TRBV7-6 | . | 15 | CASSPDLTGTDTQYF
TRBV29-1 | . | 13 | CSVPKVSGTEAFF
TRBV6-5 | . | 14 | CASSYYTGSTEAFF